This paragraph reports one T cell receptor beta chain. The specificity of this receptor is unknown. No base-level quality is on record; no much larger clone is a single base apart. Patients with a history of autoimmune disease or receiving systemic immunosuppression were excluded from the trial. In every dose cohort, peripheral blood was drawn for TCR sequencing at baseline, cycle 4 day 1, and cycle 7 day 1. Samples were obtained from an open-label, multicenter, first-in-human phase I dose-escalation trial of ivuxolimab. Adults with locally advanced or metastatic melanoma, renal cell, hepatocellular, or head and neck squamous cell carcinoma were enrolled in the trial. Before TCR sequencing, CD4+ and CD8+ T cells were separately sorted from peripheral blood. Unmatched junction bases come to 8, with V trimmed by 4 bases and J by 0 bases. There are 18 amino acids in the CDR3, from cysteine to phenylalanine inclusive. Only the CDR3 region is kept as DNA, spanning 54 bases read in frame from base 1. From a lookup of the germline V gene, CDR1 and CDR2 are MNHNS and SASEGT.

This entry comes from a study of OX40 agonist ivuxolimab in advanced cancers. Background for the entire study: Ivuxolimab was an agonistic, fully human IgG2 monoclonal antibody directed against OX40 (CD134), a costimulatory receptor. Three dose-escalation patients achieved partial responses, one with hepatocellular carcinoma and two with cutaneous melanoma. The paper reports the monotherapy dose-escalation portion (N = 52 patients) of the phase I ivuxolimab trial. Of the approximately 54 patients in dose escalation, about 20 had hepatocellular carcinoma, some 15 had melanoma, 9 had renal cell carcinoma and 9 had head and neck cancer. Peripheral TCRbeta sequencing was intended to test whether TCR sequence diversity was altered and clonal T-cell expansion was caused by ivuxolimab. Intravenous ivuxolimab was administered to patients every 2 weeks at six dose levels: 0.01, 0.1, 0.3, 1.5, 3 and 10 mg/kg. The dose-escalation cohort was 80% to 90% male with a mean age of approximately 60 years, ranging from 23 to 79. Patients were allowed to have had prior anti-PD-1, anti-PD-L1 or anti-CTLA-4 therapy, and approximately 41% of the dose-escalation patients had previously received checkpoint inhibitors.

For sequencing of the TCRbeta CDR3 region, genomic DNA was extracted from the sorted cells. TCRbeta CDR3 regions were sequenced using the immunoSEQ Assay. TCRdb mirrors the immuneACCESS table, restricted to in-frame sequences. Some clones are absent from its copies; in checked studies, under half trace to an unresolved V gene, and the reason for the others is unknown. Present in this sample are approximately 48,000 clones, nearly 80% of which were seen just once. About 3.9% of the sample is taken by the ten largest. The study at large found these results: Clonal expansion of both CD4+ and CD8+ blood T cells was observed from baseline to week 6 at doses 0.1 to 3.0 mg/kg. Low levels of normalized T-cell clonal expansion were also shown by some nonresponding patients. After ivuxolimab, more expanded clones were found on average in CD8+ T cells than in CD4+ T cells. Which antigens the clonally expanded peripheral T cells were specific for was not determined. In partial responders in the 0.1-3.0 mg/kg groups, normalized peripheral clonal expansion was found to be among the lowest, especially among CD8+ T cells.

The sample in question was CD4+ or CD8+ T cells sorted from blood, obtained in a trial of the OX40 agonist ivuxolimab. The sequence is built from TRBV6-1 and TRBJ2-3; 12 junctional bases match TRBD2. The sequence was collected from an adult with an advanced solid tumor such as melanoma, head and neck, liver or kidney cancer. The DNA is TGTGCCAGCAGTGGTCCCGGGACTAGCGGGTTAAGCACAGATACGCAGTATTTT. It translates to CASSGPGTSGLSTDTQYF.